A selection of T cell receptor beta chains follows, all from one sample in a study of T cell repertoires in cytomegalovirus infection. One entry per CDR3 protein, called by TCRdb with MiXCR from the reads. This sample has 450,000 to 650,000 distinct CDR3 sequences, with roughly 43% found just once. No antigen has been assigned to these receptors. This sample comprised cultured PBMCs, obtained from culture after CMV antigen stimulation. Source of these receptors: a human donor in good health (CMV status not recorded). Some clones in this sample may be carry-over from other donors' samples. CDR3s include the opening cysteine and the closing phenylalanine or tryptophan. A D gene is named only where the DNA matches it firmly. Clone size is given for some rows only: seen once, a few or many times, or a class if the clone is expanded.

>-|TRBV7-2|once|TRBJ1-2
CASSERAQSYGYTF
TGTGCCAGCAGCGAGCGGGCCCAGAGCTATGGCTACACCTTC
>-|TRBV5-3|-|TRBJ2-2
CARSLVRATGELFF
TGTGCCAGAAGCTTGGTTAGGGCCACCGGGGAGCTGTTTTTT
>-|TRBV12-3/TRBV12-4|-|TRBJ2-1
CASSLSRPSYNEQFF
TGTGCCAGCAGTTTATCGCGCCCCTCCTACAATGAGCAGTTCTTC
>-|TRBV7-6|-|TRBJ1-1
CASSPPRGNTEAFF
TGTGCCAGCAGCCCCCCCCGGGGGAACACTGAAGCTTTCTTT
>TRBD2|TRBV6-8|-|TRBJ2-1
CASSFTSGPYNEQFF
TGTGCCAGCAGTTTCACTAGCGGTCCTTACAATGAGCAGTTCTTC
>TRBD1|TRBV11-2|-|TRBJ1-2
CASSSRQGAIYGYTF
TGTGCCAGCAGCAGTCGACAGGGAGCGATTTATGGCTACACCTTC
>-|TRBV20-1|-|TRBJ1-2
CSARGAGRDHYGYTF
TGCAGTGCTAGAGGTGCTGGCAGGGATCACTATGGCTACACCTTC
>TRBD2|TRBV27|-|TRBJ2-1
CASSLLAGGVEQFF
TGTGCCAGCAGTTTACTAGCGGGAGGGGTTGAGCAGTTCTTC
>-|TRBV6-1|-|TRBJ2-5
CASSEQTEQETQYF
TGTGCCAGCAGTGAACAGACAGAACAAGAGACCCAGTACTTC
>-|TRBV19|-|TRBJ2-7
CASSYLPRGIGYEQYF
TGTGCCAGTAGTTACCTCCCCCGGGGCATCGGCTACGAGCAGTACTTC
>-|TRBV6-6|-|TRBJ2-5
CASRGTAGTQETQYF
TGTGCCAGCAGGGGGACGGCAGGGACTCAAGAGACCCAGTACTTC
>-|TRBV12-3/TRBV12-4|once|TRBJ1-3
CASSRRGRGISGNTIYF
TGTGCCAGCAGCCGTCGGGGGCGGGGTATCTCTGGAAACACCATATATTTT
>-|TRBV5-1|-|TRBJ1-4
CASSLGPREKLFF
TGCGCCAGCAGCTTGGGGCCGAGGGAAAAACTGTTTTTT
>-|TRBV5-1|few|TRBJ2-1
CASSLAPGAPEQFF
TGCGCCAGCAGCTTGGCCCCCGGGGCCCCTGAGCAGTTCTTC
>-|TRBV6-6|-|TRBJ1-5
CASRDRGYRGPQHF
TGTGCCAGCCGGGACCGAGGGTACAGAGGGCCCCAGCATTTT
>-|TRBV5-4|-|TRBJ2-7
CASSSKLTGEGEQYF
TGTGCCAGCAGCTCCAAACTTACAGGGGAGGGCGAGCAGTACTTC
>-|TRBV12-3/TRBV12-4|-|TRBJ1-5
CASSLVGEGQPQHF
TGTGCCAGCAGTTTGGTGGGGGAGGGTCAGCCCCAGCATTTT
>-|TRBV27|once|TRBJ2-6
CASSLTVSGANVLTF
TGTGCCAGCAGTCTGACAGTCTCTGGGGCCAACGTCCTGACTTTC
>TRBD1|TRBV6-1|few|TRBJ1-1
CASSPGGDSTEAFF
TGTGCCAGCAGCCCAGGGGGGGATTCCACTGAAGCTTTCTTT
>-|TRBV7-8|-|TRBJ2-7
CASSFGSSHFYEQYF
TGTGCCAGCAGCTTTGGGTCTTCCCATTTTTACGAGCAGTACTTC
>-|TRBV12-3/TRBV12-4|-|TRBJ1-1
CASSLARRGLTPHTEAFF
TGTGCCAGCAGTTTAGCCCGTCGGGGGCTAACCCCCCACACTGAAGCTTTCTTT
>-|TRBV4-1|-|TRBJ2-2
CASRRDPSAGELFF
TGCGCCAGCAGACGGGACCCAAGCGCCGGGGAGCTGTTTTTT
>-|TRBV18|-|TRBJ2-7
CASSAGSFYEQYF
TGTGCCAGCTCAGCGGGGAGTTTCTACGAGCAGTACTTC
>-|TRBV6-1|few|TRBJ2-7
CASRLPASYEQYF
TGTGCCAGCAGGCTACCTGCTTCCTACGAGCAGTACTTC
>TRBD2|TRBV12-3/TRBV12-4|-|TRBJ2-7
CASSFRAGSSYEQYF
TGTGCCAGCAGTTTTCGAGCGGGGAGCTCCTACGAGCAGTACTTC
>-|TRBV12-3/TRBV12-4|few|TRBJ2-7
CASSFTELGEQYF
TGTGCCAGCAGTTTTACAGAGTTGGGTGAGCAGTACTTC
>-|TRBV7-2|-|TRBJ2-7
CASSLVRDSEQYF
TGTGCCAGCAGCTTAGTAAGGGACTCCGAGCAGTACTTC
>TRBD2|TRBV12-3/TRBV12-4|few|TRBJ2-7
CASGTSGSYEQYF
TGTGCCAGCGGGACTAGCGGCTCCTACGAGCAGTACTTC
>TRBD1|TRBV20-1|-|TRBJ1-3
CSASGQGGHTIYF
TGCAGTGCTTCTGGACAGGGAGGGCACACCATATATTTT
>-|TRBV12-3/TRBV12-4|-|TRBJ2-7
CASSLGTRPRSSYEQYF
TGTGCCAGCAGTTTAGGGACCAGGCCGAGAAGCTCCTACGAGCAGTACTTC
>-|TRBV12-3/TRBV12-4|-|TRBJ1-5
CASSPQISNQPQHF
TGTGCCAGCAGTCCACAGATTAGCAATCAGCCCCAGCATTTT
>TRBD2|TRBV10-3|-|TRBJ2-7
CAIREGLAGHYEQYF
TGTGCCATCAGGGAGGGACTAGCGGGCCACTACGAGCAGTACTTC
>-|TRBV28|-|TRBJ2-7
CASSLLGTFYEQYF
TGTGCCAGCAGTTTATTAGGGACATTCTACGAGCAGTACTTC
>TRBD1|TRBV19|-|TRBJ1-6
CASSMPTGAPPLHF
TGTGCCAGTAGTATGCCTACAGGGGCCCCACCCCTCCACTTT
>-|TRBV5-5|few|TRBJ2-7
CATATLVGEQYF
TGTGCCACCGCAACTTTGGTTGGCGAGCAGTACTTC
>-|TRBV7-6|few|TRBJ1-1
CASSAGTGTEAFF
TGTGCCAGCAGCGCAGGAACCGGCACTGAAGCTTTCTTT
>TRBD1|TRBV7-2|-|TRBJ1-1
CASSPRDRKGGTEAFF
TGTGCCAGCAGCCCCCGGGACAGGAAGGGGGGAACTGAAGCTTTCTTT
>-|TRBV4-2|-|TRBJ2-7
CASSQSQLGGGFYEQYF
TGTGCCAGCAGCCAGAGTCAATTGGGGGGCGGCTTCTACGAGCAGTACTTC
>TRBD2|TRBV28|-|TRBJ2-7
CASSSRTSGAPGYEQYF
TGTGCCAGCAGTTCACGGACTAGCGGGGCCCCCGGATACGAGCAGTACTTC
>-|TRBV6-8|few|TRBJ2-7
CASSFSITGFKYF
TGTGCCAGCAGTTTCTCCATAACAGGGTTTAAGTACTTC
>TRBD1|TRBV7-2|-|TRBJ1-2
CASSRGGTDYGYTF
TGTGCCAGCAGCCGCGGAGGGACAGACTATGGCTACACCTTC
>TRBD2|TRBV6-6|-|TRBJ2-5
CARAWRGNQETQYF
TGTGCCAGAGCATGGCGGGGGAACCAAGAGACCCAGTACTTC
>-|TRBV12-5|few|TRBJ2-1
CASGSPQTPSSYNEQFF
TGTGCTAGTGGTTCGCCTCAGACCCCCAGCTCCTACAATGAGCAGTTCTTC
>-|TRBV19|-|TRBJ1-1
CASSILPGDTEAFF
TGTGCCAGTAGTATCCTCCCCGGGGACACTGAAGCTTTCTTT
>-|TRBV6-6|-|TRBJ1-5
CASSPSGAGSDQPQHF
TGTGCCAGCAGTCCTTCGGGGGCAGGGTCAGATCAGCCCCAGCATTTT
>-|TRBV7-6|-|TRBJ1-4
CASSSGPLEKLFF
TGTGCCAGCAGCTCCGGACCGCTGGAAAAACTGTTTTTT
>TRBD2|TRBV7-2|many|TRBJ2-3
CASSLGLAGGTDTQYF
TGTGCCAGCAGCTTAGGTCTAGCGGGAGGGACAGATACGCAGTATTTT
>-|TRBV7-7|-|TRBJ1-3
CASSLFAGADTIYF
TGTGCCAGCAGCTTATTTGCAGGGGCTGACACCATATATTTT
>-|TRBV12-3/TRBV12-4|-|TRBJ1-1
CASSRDLGGAFF
TGTGCCAGCAGTAGGGACTTAGGGGGAGCTTTCTTT
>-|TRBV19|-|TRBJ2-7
CASSIGRDEQYF
TGTGCCAGTAGTATAGGGAGGGACGAGCAGTACTTC